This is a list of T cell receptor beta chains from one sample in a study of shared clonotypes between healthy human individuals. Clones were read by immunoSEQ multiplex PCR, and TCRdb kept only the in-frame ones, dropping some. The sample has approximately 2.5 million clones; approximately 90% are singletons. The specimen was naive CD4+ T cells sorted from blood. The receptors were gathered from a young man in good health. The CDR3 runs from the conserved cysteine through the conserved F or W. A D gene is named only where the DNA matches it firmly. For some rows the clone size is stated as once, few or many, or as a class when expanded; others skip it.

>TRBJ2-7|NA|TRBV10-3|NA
CAISDNSGVGAPSYEQYF
TGTGCCATCAGTGATAACAGTGGGGTTGGGGCCCCCTCCTACGAGCAGTACTTC
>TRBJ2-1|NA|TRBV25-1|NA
CASSDPPGSGIGNEQFF
TGTGCCAGCAGTGACCCTCCGGGATCAGGGATCGGGAATGAGCAGTTCTTC
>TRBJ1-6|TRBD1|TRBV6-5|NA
CASQGVTAPLHF
TGTGCCAGTCAGGGGGTTACGGCACCCCTCCACTTT
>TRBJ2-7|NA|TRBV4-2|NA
CASSQDTSGITYEQYF
TGTGCCAGCAGCCAAGATACCAGCGGCATTACCTACGAGCAGTACTTC
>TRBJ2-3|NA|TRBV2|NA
CASRFPGIADTQYF
TGTGCCAGCAGATTCCCGGGGATCGCAGATACGCAGTATTTT
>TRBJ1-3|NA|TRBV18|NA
CASSPAVTLSGNTIYF
TGTGCCAGCTCACCAGCAGTCACCCTTTCTGGAAACACCATATATTTT
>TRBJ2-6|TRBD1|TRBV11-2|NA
CASTRTGAISGANVLTF
TGTGCCAGCACCCGGACAGGGGCCATCTCTGGGGCCAACGTCCTGACTTTC
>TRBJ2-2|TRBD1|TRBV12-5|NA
CASGSTGTTGELFF
TGTGCTAGTGGATCGACAGGGACCACCGGGGAGCTGTTTTTT
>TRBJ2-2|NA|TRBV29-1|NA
CSVDRGHTGELFF
TGCAGCGTTGATCGGGGCCACACCGGGGAGCTGTTTTTT
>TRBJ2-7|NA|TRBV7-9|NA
CASSPLAIGVTYEQYF
TGTGCCAGCAGCCCACTAGCAATTGGGGTTACCTACGAGCAGTACTTC
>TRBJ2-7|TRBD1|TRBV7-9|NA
CASSHLRDRVPEQYF
TGTGCCAGCAGCCACCTCCGGGACAGGGTCCCCGAGCAGTACTTC
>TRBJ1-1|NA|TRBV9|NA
CASSVVGTVNTEAFF
TGTGCCAGCAGCGTAGTGGGGACGGTGAACACTGAAGCTTTCTTT
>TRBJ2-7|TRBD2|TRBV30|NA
CAWSPASGTDGRF
TGTGCCTGGAGTCCCGCTAGCGGGACCGACGGCCGTTTC
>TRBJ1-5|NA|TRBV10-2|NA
CASSDRGYSNQPQHF
TGCGCCAGCAGTGACAGGGGTTATAGCAATCAGCCCCAGCATTTT
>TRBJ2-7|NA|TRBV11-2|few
CASSLGRQGEQYF
TGTGCCAGCAGCTTAGGCCGGCAGGGCGAGCAGTACTTC
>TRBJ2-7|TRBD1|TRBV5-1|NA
CASSLEERQGYNEQYF
TGCGCCAGCAGCTTGGAGGAAAGACAGGGGTACAACGAGCAGTACTTC
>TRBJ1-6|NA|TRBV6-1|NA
CASSEGNSPLHF
TGTGCCAGCAGTGAGGGCAATTCACCCCTCCACTTT
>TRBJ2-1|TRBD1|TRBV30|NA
CAWSSWGGQGIYEQFF
TGTGCCTGGAGTTCTTGGGGCGGACAGGGGATCTATGAGCAGTTCTTC
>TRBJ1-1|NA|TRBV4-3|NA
CASSQEGPAGNTEAFF
TGCGCCAGCAGCCAAGAAGGTCCGGCCGGGAACACTGAAGCTTTCTTT
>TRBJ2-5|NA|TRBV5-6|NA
CASSTEQAYQETQYF
TGTGCCAGCAGCACAGAACAGGCGTACCAAGAGACCCAGTACTTC
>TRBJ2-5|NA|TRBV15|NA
CATSRVGTRETQYF
TGTGCCACCAGCAGAGTCGGCACTAGAGAGACCCAGTACTTC
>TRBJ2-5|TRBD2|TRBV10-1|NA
CASGERGVLYF
TGCGCCAGCGGGGAGCGGGGGGTCCTGTACTTC
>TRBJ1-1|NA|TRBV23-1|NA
CASSHHDVEAGTEAFF
TGCGCCAGCAGTCATCACGACGTGGAGGCGGGCACTGAAGCTTTCTTT
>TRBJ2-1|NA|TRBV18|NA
CASSPPGSYNEQFF
TGTGCCAGCTCACCACCGGGCTCTTACAATGAGCAGTTCTTC
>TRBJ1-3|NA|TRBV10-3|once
CAISESNRDVRSSGNTIYF
TGTGCCATCAGTGAGTCTAACCGGGACGTTAGAAGCTCTGGAAACACCATATATTTT
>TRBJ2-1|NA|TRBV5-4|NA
CASSLGAANEQFF
TGTGCCAGCAGCTTGGGAGCGGCCAATGAGCAGTTCTTC